Reported below is one T cell receptor (beta chain). This clonotype was seen a single time. Its recognized antigen is unknown. Per-base quality was not reported, and no clone a single base away is much larger than it. Weak support is all one read offers. These data come from a study of T cell repertoires in cytomegalovirus infection (dated by TCRdb to about 2019). With respect to the entire study: Donor HLA type was relevant to the analysis, because carriage of CMV infection together with the matching HLA type was indicated by public TCR beta signatures.

What the research found in general, with its limitations: The ex vivo response was dominated by HLA-C-restricted CMV-specific TCR beta clonotypes, which also provided the single most frequent clonotype in two of eight donors. Cumulative frequency of public TCR beta family members discriminated carriers of CMV infection plus the relevant HLA type in this cohort and an independent roughly 320-donor cohort.

TCRdb records Illumina HiSeq 1500 as the sequencer. TCRdb reanalyzed the raw reads on its own, using fastp at Q25 for trimming and MiXCR for clone calling, and kept in-frame beta chains. Each entry merges the rows of one CDR3 protein and shows their most common DNA and genes. Counted in this sample were hundreds of thousands of distinct CDR3 sequences; about a third of them appeared once. Clones ranked in the top ten supply 2.5% to 3.5% of the sample. Sample: PBMCs. The TCR was taken from a human donor in good health (CMV status not recorded). Some clones in this sample may be carry-over from other donors' samples.

The DNA sequence is as follows: TGTGCCAGCAGCGCGGACACCCGGGGTCAGCCCCAGCATTTT. The encoded protein is CASSADTRGQPQHF. Here the chain combines TRBV7-8 and TRBJ1-5; TRBD1 might be the D gene, on 5 matching bases. V is reduced by 5 bases and J by 6 bases, leaving a spacing of 14 bases between them. From cysteine to phenylalanine, the CDR3 is 14 amino acids long. Only the CDR3 portion is preserved as DNA: 42 bases, with reading frame beginning at the first base. The germline V gene sets CDR1 to SGHVS and CDR2 to FQNEAQ.